This T cell receptor (beta chain) comes out of a study of T cell responses to AZD1222 COVID-19 vaccine. Across the whole study: Pooled samples include second doses given at about 4 or 12 weeks.

There are 16 residues in the CDR3. General study findings and limits: White British ancestry dominated among donors, who included more females, and clonal diversity was possibly underestimated.

Regarding this clone: Its antigen is still unknown.

Sequencing was performed with immunoSEQ multiplex PCR; in TCRdb, only in-frame clones are kept and a portion is missing. In the table there are more than 140,000 clones, under 95% of which are singletons. The J gene is TRBJ2-1, the V gene TRBV21-1; the table's D call, TRBD2, has no DNA check behind it. TRBV21-1 is described as a pseudogene. The specimen comprised peripheral blood, sampled on day 0 of AZD1222 vaccination. The origin of this receptor is an adult in good health. The CDR3 here is CASSKGGRGENNEQFF. CDR3 DNA sequence: TGTGCCAGCAGCAAAGGTGGGCGCGGGGAAAACAATGAGCAGTTCTTC.